Presented here are 14 T cell receptor beta chains from one specimen sequenced in a study of Ad26.COV2.S vaccination and SARS-CoV-2 variants. The table came from immunoSEQ multiplex PCR; TCRdb's copy has only in-frame clones and leaves some out. The sample shows about 460,000 clones, 80% to 90% of them seen only once. This sample's treatment: approximately 18 received Ad26.COV2.S at low or high dose, single or two shots; about 5 received placebo; per-sample allocation not given. The samples date from day 63 after the first vaccine or placebo injection. The sample here was peripheral blood, taken in a trial of Ad26.COV2.S vaccine versus placebo. The source is a person aged 18 to 65 who received the Ad26.COV2.S COVID-19 vaccine or a placebo.

This chain links TRBV6-5 with TRBJ2-5; no firm D call. V lost 3 bases to trimming and J lost 0 bases, with 8 bases between them. There are 14 residues in the CDR3. CDR1 is MNHEY and CDR2 is SVGAGI in the germline V gene. The CDR3 region is CASSYGYDQETQYF. The CDR3 DNA is TGTGCCAGCAGTTATGGTTACGACCAAGAGACCCAGTACTTC.

J is TRBJ2-1 and V is TRBV4-1, with TRBD2 identical over 15 bases. CDR3 length equals 19 residues. Germline assignment: CDR1 MGHRA and CDR2 YSYEKL. Trimming cost V 0 bases and J 4 bases; bases outside gene matches: 7. The CDR3 DNA reads TGCGCCAGCAGCCAAGACCCTGGACTAGCGGGAGGGCCATACAATGAGCAGTTCTTC. Translating gives CASSQDPGLAGGPYNEQFF.

The CDR3 DNA reads TGTGCCAGCAGCCCAAGACCGCATATCCTCATCTCTGGAAACACCATATATTTT. Amino acids: CASSPRPHILISGNTIYF. This chain joins TRBV7-9 and TRBJ1-3, with D unresolved. Germline CDR1 reads SEHNR; CDR2 reads FQNEAQ (reference sequence). Trimming removed 5 bases from V and 0 bases from J, with 20 bases in between. The CDR3 length is 18 residues.

J is TRBJ1-3 and V is TRBV30; the D gene is possibly TRBD1 (6 bases). CDR3 size: 15 residues. The ends were cut back, 3 bases at V and 4 bases at J, with 16 bases in the middle. The germline V gene encodes CDR1 GTSNPN and CDR2 SVGIG (reference sequence). CDR3 loop: CAWRVTGSSGNTIYF. Here the CDR3 DNA reads TGTGCCTGGAGGGTAACAGGGTCTTCGGGAAACACCATATATTTT.

The V gene is TRBV15, the J gene TRBJ1-2; 8 bases align to TRBD1. The V segment lost 0 bases and the J segment 8 bases; nucleotides outside the gene matches: 11. This CDR3 contains 16 residues. CDR1 and CDR2 (germline): LNHNV, YYDKDF (reference sequence). The CDR3 bases are TGTGCCACCAGCAGAGAAGTTGCGACAGGGGAGGAAGGCTACACCTTC. Translated: CATSREVATGEEGYTF.

This clone was counted a single time. The chain links TRBV9 to TRBJ2-1, with TRBD2 as a possible D gene (6 bases). CDR3 length equals 16 residues. The V end lost 0 bases, the J end lost 10 bases, and 20 bases lay between the germline ends. The germline CDR1 and CDR2 sequences are SGDLS and YYNGEE. CDR3 sequence reads: CASSVEGTQVLREQFF. The DNA for the CDR3 is TGTGCCAGCAGCGTAGAAGGGACTCAGGTGCTTCGGGAGCAGTTCTTC. Full variable domain (outside the CDR3, taken from reference TRBV9 and TRBJ2-1): DSGVTQTPKHLITATGQRVTLRCSPRSGDLSVYWYQQSLDQGLQFLIQYYNGEERAKGNILERFSAQQFPDLHSELNLSSLELGDSALYFCASSVEGTQVLREQFFGPGTRLTVL.

The CDR3 region is CASSQVLRGLYNEQFF. CDR3 DNA sequence: TGCGCCAGCAGCCAAGTCCTCAGGGGGCTATACAATGAGCAGTTCTTC. V usage is TRBV4-3 and J usage is TRBJ2-1, with 8 positions matching TRBD1. This CDR3 contains 16 residues. Losses at the gene ends were 1 base for V and 4 bases for J; bases not matched to a gene: 6. Germline V gene sequence: CDR1 LGHNA, CDR2 YSLEER.

This clone came up once. V and J are TRBV9 and TRBJ2-1, with a weak D call TRBD1 (6 bases). The CDR3 runs 14 residues. Trimming took 0 bases from V and 7 from J, leaving 11 bases between them. Germline loops: CDR1 SGDLS, CDR2 YYNGEE. CDR3 nucleotide sequence: TGTGCCAGCAGCGTAGGGGCCCAGGGGAATGAGCAGTTCTTC. Protein: CASSVGAQGNEQFF.

V and J are TRBV5-1 and TRBJ2-1; D ambiguous. The CDR3 runs to 15 residues. From germline, CDR1 is SGHRS and CDR2 YFSETQ. V was cut by 6 bases and J by 0 bases, with 13 bases left in between. CDR3 DNA: TGCGCCAGCACAACAACATTGAGCTCCTACAATGAGCAGTTCTTC. Protein: CASTTTLSSYNEQFF.

The V and J genes are TRBV11-2 and TRBJ1-4; possibly TRBD1 for D (6 bases). Germline CDR1 reads SGHAT; CDR2 reads FQNNGV. V was trimmed by 7 bases and J by 7 bases, leaving 19 bases between them. The CDR3 runs 15 residues. DNA of the CDR3: TGTGCCAGCACCTACACCCGAGGGGGGAGTGAAAAACTGTTTTTT. This sequence encodes CASTYTRGGSEKLFF.

The J gene is TRBJ1-5, the V gene TRBV28; D is unresolved. Between the trimmed V and J ends, which lost 4 bases and 0 bases, there was a span of 13 bases. Per the germline V gene, CDR1 is MDHEN and CDR2 is SYDVKM. CDR3 length: 16 amino acids. Here the CDR3 reads CASSSGFRYSNQPQHF. CDR3 DNA sequence: TGTGCCAGCAGTTCCGGCTTTAGGTATAGCAATCAGCCCCAGCATTTT.

The chain employs TRBV19 and TRBJ1-5, with D perhaps matching TRBD1 (6 bases). V shed 6 bases and J shed 1 base, with 19 bases lying between them. There are 17 residues in the CDR3. Germline CDR1 reads LNHDA; CDR2 reads SQIVND (reference sequence). This CDR3 reads CASSPRGPGGSNQPQHF. CDR3 in DNA: TGTGCCAGTAGCCCCCGTGGGCCGGGGGGCAGCAATCAGCCCCAGCATTTT.

This chain connects TRBV27 to TRBJ2-7; D is ambiguous. With 2 bases removed from V and 3 bases from J, the gap between germline ends came to 11 bases. Germline V gene lookup returns CDR1 MNHEY and CDR2 SMNVEV (reference sequence). The CDR3 runs to 14 residues. CDR3 region: CASSLGAVGYEQYF. The DNA of the CDR3 is TGTGCCAGCAGTTTAGGAGCAGTTGGCTACGAGCAGTACTTC.

The rearrangement uses TRBV2 and TRBJ2-1; 8 bases map to TRBD2. Germline V CDR1 and CDR2: SNHLY, FYNNEI. The CDR3 is 14 residues long. The V and J ends lost 10 bases and 1 base, in that order; junction bases with no gene match: 6. The CDR3 DNA reads as TGTGCCACCACCAGCGGGAGATCCTACAATGAGCAGTTCTTC. It translates to CATTSGRSYNEQFF.